The 13 T cell receptor beta chains given below trace back to one sample, sequenced in a study of blood T cell repertoires in COVID-19 (dated by TCRdb to the early 2020s). Libraries came from the immunoSEQ multiplex PCR assay. TCRdb provides this immuneACCESS table in a form limited to in-frame rearrangements. Some clones are lacking; in checked studies, under half of them reflect an unresolved V gene, and why the rest are absent is not known. The sample table shows about 170,000 clones, and 65% to 85% are seen once. Of the sample, 3.6% falls within the top ten clones. Sequencing was done on a sample of PBMCs or T cells enriched from blood (not recorded which). Receptors originate from a woman aged 45-65 years in a cohort exposed to, infected with or recovered from COVID-19 (not recorded which).

V and J are TRBV23-1 and TRBJ2-1; D may be TRBD1 (6 bases). TRBV23-1 is marked as an open reading frame, function uncertain. This CDR3 region has 15 residues. V lost 1 base, J lost 5 bases, and 12 bases lay in between. The CDR3 region has the DNA TGCGCCAGCAGTCAATTGAGGGGGTCTCACAATGAGCAGTTCTTC. This sequence encodes CASSQLRGSHNEQFF.

The chain uses TRBV18 and TRBJ2-1; 9 bases are shared with TRBD2. CDR1 and CDR2 (germline): KGHSH, LQKENI. The CDR3 totals 16 residues. V was pared by 1 base and J by 6 bases, with 7 bases of the junction left unmatched. The CDR3 sequence: CASSPQASGNGNEQFF. CDR3 coding DNA: TGTGCCAGCTCACCACAGGCTAGCGGGAATGGCAATGAGCAGTTCTTC.

The chain combines TRBV7-9 with TRBJ2-1; D may be TRBD2 (6 bases). Between the trimmed V and J ends, which lost 1 base and 6 bases, there was a span of 7 bases. The CDR3 loop spans 13 amino acids. Germline V gene data show CDR1 as SEHNR and CDR2 as FQNEAQ (reference sequence). The CDR3 region has the DNA TGTGCCAGCAGCTTAGGGGGACTCAATGAGCAGTTCTTC. This translates into CASSLGGLNEQFF.

This clone was counted once. The J gene is TRBJ2-7, the V gene TRBV30, with TRBD1 as a possible D gene (6 bases). Germline CDR1 is GTSNPN and CDR2 is SVGIG (reference sequence). CDR3 size: 14 residues. Between the trimmed V and J ends, which lost 4 bases and 0 bases, there was a span of 13 bases. The CDR3 DNA sequence: TGTGCCTGGACATATGGACAGAGCTCCTACGAGCAGTACTTC. Encoded protein: CAWTYGQSSYEQYF.

The J gene is TRBJ2-1, the V gene TRBV7-3, with TRBD2 matching 7 bases. Trimming took 5 bases from V and 3 from J; bases not matched to a gene: 4. The CDR3 runs to 14 residues. From germline, CDR1 is SGHTA and CDR2 FQGTGA. DNA of the CDR3: TGTGCCAGCAGCACCCCGGGGGGCTACAATGAGCAGTTCTTC. Its translation: CASSTPGGYNEQFF.

The rearrangement links TRBV5-1 to TRBJ2-7; 13 positions match TRBD2. The CDR3 is 15 amino acids. J lost 2 bases, V lost 2 bases, and 1 base had no gene match. The germline V gene has CDR1 SGHRS and CDR2 YFSETQ. CDR3 DNA sequence: TGCGCCAGCAGCTTAGGGACTAGCGGGGCCTACGAGCAGTACTTC. Protein sequence: CASSLGTSGAYEQYF.

The CDR3 DNA reads TGTGCCAGCAGTCGATTGGCAGGAACTAATGAAAAACTGTTTTTT. Encoded protein: CASSRLAGTNEKLFF. The gene calls are TRBV2 and TRBJ1-4; D is unclear. CDR3 length: 15 residues. V dropped 5 bases and J dropped 1 base, with 11 bases sitting between them. Germline values: CDR1 SNHLY, CDR2 FYNNEI.

This rearrangement joins TRBV5-5 to TRBJ2-7; D might be TRBD1 (5 bases). With 6 bases removed from V and 3 bases from J, the gap between germline ends came to 19 bases. CDR3 length equals 15 residues. CDR1 and CDR2 from the germline V gene are SGHKS and YYEKEE (reference sequence). The CDR3 nucleotides read TGTGCCAGCACCCCCATCCCAGGGAAGGGCTACGAGCAGTACTTC. This codes for CASTPIPGKGYEQYF.

This chain joins TRBV5-1 and TRBJ2-2; D possibly corresponds to TRBD1 (6 bases). The CDR3 is 15 amino acids. V shed 0 bases and J shed 5 bases, with 11 bases lying between them. Germline values: CDR1 SGHRS, CDR2 YFSETQ. The CDR3 nucleotides are TGCGCCAGCAGCTTGGCGAAACAGGGAACCGGGGAGCTGTTTTTT. Its translation is CASSLAKQGTGELFF.

The genes are TRBV13 and TRBJ2-1; 11 nucleotides match TRBD2. The trim removed 5 bases at V and 4 bases at J, leaving 7 bases unmatched. Germline V gene data show CDR1 as PRHDT and CDR2 as FYEKMQ (reference sequence). The length of the CDR3 is 16 residues. The CDR3 DNA reads TGTGCCAGCAGCCCGCTGACTAGCGGGGAATACAATGAGCAGTTCTTC. Translated: CASSPLTSGEYNEQFF.

This clone appeared a few times. The V call is TRBV28, the J call TRBJ2-1; 9 bases align to TRBD1. The trim removed 3 bases at V and 8 bases at J, leaving 11 bases unmatched. This CDR3 has 16 amino acids. CDR1 is MDHEN, CDR2 SYDVKM, per germline. CDR3 nucleotide sequence: TGTGCCAGCAGTTTTGTTCCGGGACAGGGTGTCCATGAGCAGTTCTTC. Encoded protein: CASSFVPGQGVHEQFF.

The chain employs TRBV27 and TRBJ1-1; 7 bases agree with TRBD1. CDR1 is MNHEY and CDR2 is SMNVEV in the germline V gene (reference sequence). The CDR3 length is 15 residues. Trimming cost V 7 bases and J 2 bases; bases outside gene matches: 10. CDR3 sequence (DNA): TGTGCCAGCAACCAAGCTCGGACAGGTAACACTGAAGCTTTCTTT. Its translation is CASNQARTGNTEAFF.

V usage is TRBV29-1 and J usage is TRBJ2-2; 8 bases fit TRBD1. Unmatched junction bases numbered 12, after V lost 6 bases and J lost 3 bases. The CDR3 runs to 16 residues. CDR1 and CDR2 (germline): SQVTM, ANQGSEA. The CDR3, as DNA: TGCAGCGTGAAAACGGCAGGGGGCTGGGACACCGGGGAGCTGTTTTTT. Its protein product is CSVKTAGGWDTGELFF.